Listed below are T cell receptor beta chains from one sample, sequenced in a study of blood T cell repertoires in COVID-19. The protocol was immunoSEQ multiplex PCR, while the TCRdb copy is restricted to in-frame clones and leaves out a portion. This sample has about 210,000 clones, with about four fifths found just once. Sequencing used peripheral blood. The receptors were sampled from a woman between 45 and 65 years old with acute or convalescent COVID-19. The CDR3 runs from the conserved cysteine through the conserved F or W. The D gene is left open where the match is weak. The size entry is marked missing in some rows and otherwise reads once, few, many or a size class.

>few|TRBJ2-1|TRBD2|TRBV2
CASTGPGLAGGQPNNEQFF
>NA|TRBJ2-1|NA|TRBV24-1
CATSDFREEQFF
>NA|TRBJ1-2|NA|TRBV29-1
CSVEAQGGGYTF
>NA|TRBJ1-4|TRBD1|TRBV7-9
CASSFRQGINEKLFF
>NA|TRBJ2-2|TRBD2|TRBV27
CASSWGGTGELFF
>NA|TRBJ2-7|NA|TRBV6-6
CASSYSNSHEQYF
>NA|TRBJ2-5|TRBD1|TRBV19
CASSFRQGETQYF
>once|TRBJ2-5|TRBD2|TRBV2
CASSEDSGAYQETQYF
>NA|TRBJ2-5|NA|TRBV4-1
CASSQETWTVQETQYF
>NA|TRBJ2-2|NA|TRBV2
CASNRELGTGELFF
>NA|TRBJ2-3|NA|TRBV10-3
CAILTGAGPGDTQYF
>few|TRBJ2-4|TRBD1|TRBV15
CATSREYRGLGNIQYF
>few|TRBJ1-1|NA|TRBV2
CASSYSGAGANTEAFF
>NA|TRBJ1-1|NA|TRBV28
CASRLDGEAFF
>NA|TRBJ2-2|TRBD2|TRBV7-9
CASSFTSGSLDPGELFF
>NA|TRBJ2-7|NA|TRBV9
CASSVAVSYEQYF
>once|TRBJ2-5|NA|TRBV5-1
CASSFSTSQETQYF
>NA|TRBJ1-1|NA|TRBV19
CASSGGYRQAFF
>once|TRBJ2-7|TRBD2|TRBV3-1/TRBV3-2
CASSQTGGYYEQYF
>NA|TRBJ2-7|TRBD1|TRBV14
CASSQDLRQGDSYEQYF
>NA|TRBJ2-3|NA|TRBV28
CASSYTYSFSGTDTQYF
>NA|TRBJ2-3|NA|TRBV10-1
CASSESGGSKDTQYF
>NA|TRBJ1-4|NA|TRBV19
CASSPRTPGEKLFF
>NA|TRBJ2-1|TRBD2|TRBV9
CASSSPGGLAGVQFF
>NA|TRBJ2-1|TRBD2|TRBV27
CASSSTSGPQFF
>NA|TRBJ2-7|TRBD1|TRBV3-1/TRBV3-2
CASSLRPGQGGYEQYF
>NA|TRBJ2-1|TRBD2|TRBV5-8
CASSLVTSGSSYNEQFF
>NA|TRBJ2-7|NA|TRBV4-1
CASSQEPGGEQYF
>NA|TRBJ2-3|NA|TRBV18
CASSPPETTDTQYF
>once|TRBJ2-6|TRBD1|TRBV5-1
CASSSTGGSGANVLTF
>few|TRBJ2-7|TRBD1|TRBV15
CATSGEGGGYEQYF
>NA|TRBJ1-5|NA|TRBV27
CASSTEHGNQPQHF
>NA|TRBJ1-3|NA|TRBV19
CASSDDYSSGAIYF
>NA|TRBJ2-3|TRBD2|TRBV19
CASTHGTSGTTDTQYF
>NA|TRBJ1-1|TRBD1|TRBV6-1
CASSLTGTGGSEAFF
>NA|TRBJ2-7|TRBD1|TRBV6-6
CASSPGQGYSYEQYF
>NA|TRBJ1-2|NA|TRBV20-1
CSASWNYGYTF
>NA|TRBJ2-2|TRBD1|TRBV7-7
CASSLGGQGRTGELFF
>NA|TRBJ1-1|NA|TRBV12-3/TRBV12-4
CASSFRGNTEAFF
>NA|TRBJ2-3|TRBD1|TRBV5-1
CASSRNRRGQGSDTQYF
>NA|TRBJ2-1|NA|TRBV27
CASSWTYYNEQFF
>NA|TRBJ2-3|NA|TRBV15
CATSVAFTDTQYF
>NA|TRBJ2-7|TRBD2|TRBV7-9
CASSSRDPGTSGYEQYF
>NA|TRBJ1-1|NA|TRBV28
CASSPLWDNFRAFF
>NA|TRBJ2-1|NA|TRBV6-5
CASSSSSTNEQFF